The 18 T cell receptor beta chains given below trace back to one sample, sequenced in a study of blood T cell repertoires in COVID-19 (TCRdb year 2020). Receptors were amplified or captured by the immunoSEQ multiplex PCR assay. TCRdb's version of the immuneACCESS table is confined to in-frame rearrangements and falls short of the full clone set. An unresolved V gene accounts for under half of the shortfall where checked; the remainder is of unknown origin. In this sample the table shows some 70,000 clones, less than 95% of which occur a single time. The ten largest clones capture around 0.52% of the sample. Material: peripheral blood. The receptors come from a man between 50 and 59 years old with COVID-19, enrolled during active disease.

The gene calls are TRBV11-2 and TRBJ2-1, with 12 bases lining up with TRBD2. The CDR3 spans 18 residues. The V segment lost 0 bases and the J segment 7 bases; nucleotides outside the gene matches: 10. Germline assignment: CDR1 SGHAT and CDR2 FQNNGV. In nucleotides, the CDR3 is TGTGCCAGCAGCTTAGATCTTCCTAGCGGGAGGGCGTGGAATGAGCAGTTCTTC. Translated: CASSLDLPSGRAWNEQFF.

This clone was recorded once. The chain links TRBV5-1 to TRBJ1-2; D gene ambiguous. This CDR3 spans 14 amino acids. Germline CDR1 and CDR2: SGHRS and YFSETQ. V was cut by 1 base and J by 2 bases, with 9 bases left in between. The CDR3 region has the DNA TGCGCCAGCAGCTTGCCAGTACTAAACTATGGCTACACCTTC. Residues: CASSLPVLNYGYTF.

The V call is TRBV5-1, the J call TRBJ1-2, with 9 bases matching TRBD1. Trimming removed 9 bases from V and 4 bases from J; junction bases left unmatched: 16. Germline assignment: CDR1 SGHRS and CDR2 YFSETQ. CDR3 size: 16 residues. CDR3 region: CATLGGGTGPIYGYTF. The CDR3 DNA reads TGCGCCACCCTAGGGGGAGGGACAGGGCCCATCTATGGCTACACCTTC. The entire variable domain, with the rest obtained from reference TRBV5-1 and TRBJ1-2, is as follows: KAGVTQTPRYLIKTRGQQVTLSCSPISGHRSVSWYQQTPGQGLQFLFEYFSETQRNKGNFPGRFSGRQFSNSRSEMNVSTLELGDSALYLCATLGGGTGPIYGYTFGSGTRLTVV.

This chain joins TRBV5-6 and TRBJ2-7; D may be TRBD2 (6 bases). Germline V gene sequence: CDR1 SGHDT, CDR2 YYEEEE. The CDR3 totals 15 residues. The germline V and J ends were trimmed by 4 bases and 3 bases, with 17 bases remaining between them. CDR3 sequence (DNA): TGTGCCAGCAGCGGAACCCGGGACTCCCACTACGAGCAGTACTTC. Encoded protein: CASSGTRDSHYEQYF.

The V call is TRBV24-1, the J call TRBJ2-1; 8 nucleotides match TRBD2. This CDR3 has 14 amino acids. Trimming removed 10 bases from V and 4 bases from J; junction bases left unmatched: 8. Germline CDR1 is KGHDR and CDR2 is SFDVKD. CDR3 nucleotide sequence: TGTGCCACAGGAGGCAGCGGGAGTTACAATGAGCAGTTCTTC. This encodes CATGGSGSYNEQFF.

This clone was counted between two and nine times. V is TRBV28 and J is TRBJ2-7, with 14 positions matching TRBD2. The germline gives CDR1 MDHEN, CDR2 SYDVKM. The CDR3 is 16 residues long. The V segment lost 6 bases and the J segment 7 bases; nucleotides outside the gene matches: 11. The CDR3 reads CASRFQPGLAGVEQYF. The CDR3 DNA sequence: TGTGCCAGCAGGTTCCAGCCGGGACTAGCGGGAGTAGAGCAGTACTTC.

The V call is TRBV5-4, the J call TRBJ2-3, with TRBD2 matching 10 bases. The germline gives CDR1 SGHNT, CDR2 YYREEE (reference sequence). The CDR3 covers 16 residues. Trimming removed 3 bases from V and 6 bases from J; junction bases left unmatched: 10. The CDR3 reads CASSWASSGSIDTQYF. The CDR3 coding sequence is TGTGCCAGCAGCTGGGCTTCTAGCGGGAGTATCGATACGCAGTATTTT.

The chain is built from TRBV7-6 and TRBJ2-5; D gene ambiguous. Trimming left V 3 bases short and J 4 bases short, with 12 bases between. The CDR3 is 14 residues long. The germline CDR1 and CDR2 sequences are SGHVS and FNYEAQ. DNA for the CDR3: TGTGCCAGCAGCTTCTCGTCGGTCCTAGAGACCCAGTACTTC. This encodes CASSFSSVLETQYF.

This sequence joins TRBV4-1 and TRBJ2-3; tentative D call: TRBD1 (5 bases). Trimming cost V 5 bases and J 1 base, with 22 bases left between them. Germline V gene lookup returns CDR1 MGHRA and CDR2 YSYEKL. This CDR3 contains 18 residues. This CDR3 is CASSSTAPGGRGTDTQYF. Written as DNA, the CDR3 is TGCGCCAGCAGCTCAACGGCTCCTGGTGGCAGGGGCACAGATACGCAGTATTTT.

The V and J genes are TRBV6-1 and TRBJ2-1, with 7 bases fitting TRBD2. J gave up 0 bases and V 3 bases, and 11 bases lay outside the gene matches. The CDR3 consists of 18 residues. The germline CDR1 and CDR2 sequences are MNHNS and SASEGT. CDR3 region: CASSELPGGAISYNEQFF. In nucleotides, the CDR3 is TGTGCCAGCAGTGAGCTTCCGGGAGGCGCCATCTCCTACAATGAGCAGTTCTTC.

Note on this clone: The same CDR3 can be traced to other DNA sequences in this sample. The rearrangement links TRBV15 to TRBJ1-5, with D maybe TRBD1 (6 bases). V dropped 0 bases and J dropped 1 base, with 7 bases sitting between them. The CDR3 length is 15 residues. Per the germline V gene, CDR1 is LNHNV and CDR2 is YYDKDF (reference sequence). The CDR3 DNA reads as TGTGCCACCAGCAGAGACAGGGGCAGCAATCAGCCCCAGCATTTT. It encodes CATSRDRGSNQPQHF.

CDR3 sequence (DNA): TGTGCCATCAGCTTGGGACAGGTTATATCTGGGGCCAACGTCCTGACTTTC. It codes for CAISLGQVISGANVLTF. This chain links TRBV10-3 with TRBJ2-6, with 8 bases lining up with TRBD1. Looked up from germline, CDR1 is ENHRY and CDR2 is SYGVKD. The CDR3 consists of 17 residues. V was pared by 6 bases and J by 1 base, with 8 bases of the junction left unmatched.

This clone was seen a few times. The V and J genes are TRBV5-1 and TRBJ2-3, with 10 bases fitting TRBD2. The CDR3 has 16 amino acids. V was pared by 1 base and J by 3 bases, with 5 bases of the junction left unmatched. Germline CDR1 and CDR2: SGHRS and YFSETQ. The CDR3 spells CASSLRASGSTDTQYF. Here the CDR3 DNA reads TGCGCCAGCAGCTTGCGGGCTAGCGGGAGTACAGATACGCAGTATTTT.

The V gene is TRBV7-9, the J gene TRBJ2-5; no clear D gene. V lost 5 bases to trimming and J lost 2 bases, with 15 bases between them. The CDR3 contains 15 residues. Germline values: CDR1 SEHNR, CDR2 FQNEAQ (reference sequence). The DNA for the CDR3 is TGTGCCAGCAGCCGAGACAACCGTAGACAAGAGACCCAGTACTTC. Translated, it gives CASSRDNRRQETQYF.

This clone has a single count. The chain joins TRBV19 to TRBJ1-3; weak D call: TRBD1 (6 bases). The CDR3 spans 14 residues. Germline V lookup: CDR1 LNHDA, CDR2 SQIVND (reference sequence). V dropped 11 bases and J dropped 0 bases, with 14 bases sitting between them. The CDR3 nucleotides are TGTGCCTCCAGCCAGGGGAGCTCTGGAAACACCATATATTTT. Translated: CASSQGSSGNTIYF.

The CDR3 is CASSQDSRTSGAYEQYF. The CDR3 bases are TGTGCCAGCAGCCAAGACTCGAGGACTAGCGGCGCCTACGAGCAGTACTTC. The chain carries TRBV4-2 and TRBJ2-7, with 10 positions matching TRBD2. CDR1 LGHNA and CDR2 YNFKEQ come from the germline V gene. This CDR3 spans 17 amino acids. V dropped 0 bases and J dropped 2; count of bases not matched to a gene: 7.

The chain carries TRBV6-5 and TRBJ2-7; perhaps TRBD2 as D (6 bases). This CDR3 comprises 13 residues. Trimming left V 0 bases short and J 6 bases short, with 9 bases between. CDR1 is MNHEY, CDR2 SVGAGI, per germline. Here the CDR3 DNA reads TGTGCCAGCAGTTACTCGATCGGGGGCGAGCAGTACTTC. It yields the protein CASSYSIGGEQYF.

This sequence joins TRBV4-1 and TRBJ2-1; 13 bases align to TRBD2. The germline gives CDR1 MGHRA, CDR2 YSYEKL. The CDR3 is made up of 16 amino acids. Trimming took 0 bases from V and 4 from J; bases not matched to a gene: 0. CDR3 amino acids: CASSQEGLAGYNEQFF. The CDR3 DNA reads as TGCGCCAGCAGCCAAGAGGGACTAGCGGGGTACAATGAGCAGTTCTTC.